This note documents a single T cell receptor beta chain sequence. The data stem from a study of blood T cell repertoires in COVID-19. Method: immunoSEQ multiplex PCR; TCRdb's copy keeps in-frame clones and lacks some. The sample lists around 180,000 clones, approximately 86% occurring once. Germline assignment: CDR1 KGHDR and CDR2 SFDVKD. CDR3 size: 17 residues. With V trimmed by 1 base and J by 6 bases, 8 bases remained unmatched. The sequence derives from a woman aged 80 or over with acute or convalescent COVID-19. V is TRBV24-1 and J is TRBJ2-2, with 9 bases fitting TRBD1. The sequencing sample was made of peripheral blood. The CDR3 loop is CATSDLSAGQGSGELFF. The CDR3 DNA reads TGTGCCACCAGTGATTTATCGGCCGGACAGGGGTCCGGGGAGCTGTTTTTT.